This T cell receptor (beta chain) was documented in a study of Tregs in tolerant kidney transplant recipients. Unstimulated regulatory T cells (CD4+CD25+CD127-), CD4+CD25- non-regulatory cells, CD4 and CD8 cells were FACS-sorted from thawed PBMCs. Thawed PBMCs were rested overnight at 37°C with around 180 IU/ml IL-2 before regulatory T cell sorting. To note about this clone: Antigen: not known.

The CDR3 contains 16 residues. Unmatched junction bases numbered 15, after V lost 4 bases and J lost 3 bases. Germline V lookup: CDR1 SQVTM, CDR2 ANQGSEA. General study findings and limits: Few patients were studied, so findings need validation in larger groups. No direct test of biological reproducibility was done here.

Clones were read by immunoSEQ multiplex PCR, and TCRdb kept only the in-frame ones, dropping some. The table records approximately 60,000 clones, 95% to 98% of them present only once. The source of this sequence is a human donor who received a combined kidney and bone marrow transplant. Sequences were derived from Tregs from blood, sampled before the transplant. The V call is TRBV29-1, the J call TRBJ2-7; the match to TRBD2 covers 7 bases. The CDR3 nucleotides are TGCAGCGTTGCCCGGACTAGAGGGCCCCCTTTCTACGAGCAGTACTTC. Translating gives CSVARTRGPPFYEQYF.